This T cell receptor (beta chain) is from a study of neurological immune-mediated disorders. MiXCR, run by TCRdb on the 5' RACE reads, gives a single entry per CDR3 protein. Counted here are about 46,000 distinct CDR3 sequences, approximately 4.5% occurring once; the ten biggest clones make up roughly 5.6%. Trimming removed 0 bases at V and 7 bases at J, with 9 bases between. The CDR3 totals 13 residues. Looked up from germline, CDR1 is DFQATT and CDR2 is SNEGSKA (reference sequence). The chain carries TRBV20-1 and TRBJ1-4; D call uncertain. The sequence was collected from a woman aged 55-75 years with multiple sclerosis. The sequenced material came from PBMCs. CDR3 in DNA: TGCAGTGCTAGAGAGACGCCGTCTGAAAAACTGTTTTTT. It codes for CSARETPSEKLFF.